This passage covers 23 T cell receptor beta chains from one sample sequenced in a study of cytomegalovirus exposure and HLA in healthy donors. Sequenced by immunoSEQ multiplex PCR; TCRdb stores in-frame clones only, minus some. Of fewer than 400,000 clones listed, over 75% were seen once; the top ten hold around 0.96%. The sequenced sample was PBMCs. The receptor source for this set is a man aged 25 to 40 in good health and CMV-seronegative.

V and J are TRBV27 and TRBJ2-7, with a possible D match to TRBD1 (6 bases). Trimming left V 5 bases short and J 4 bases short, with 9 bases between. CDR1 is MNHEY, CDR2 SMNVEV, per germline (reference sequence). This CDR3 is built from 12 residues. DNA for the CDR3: TGTGCCAGCAGTCCACAGGGTTACGAGCAGTACTTC. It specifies CASSPQGYEQYF.

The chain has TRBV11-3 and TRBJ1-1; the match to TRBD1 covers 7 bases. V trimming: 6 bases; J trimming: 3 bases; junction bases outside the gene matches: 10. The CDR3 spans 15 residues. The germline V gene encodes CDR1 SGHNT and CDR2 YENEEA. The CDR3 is CASSQGADRDTEAFF. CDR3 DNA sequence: TGTGCCAGCAGTCAAGGCGCCGACAGGGACACTGAAGCTTTCTTT.

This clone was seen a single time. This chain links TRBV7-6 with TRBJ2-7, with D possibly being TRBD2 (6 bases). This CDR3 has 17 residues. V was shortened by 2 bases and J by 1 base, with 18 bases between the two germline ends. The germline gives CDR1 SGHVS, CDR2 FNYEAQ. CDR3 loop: CASSLRGGTGGSYEQYF. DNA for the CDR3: TGTGCCAGCAGCTTACGTGGGGGGACCGGGGGTTCCTACGAGCAGTACTTC.

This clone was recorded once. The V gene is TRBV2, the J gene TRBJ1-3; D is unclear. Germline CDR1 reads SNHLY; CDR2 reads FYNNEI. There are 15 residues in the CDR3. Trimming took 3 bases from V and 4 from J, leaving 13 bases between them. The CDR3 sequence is CASSDTPRRGNTIYF. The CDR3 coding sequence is TGTGCCAGCAGTGATACCCCCCGGAGGGGAAACACCATATATTTT.

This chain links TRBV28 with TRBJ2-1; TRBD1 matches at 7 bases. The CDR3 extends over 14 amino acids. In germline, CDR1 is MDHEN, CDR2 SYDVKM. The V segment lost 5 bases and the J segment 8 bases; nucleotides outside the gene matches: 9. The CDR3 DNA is TGTGCCAGCAGTGAACAGGGGCTTAGGGATGAGCAGTTCTTC. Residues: CASSEQGLRDEQFF.

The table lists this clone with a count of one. The CDR3 coding sequence is TGTGCCAGCAGTAGAAACAGGGGGCTGCCTGGAAACACCATATATTTT. Amino acids: CASSRNRGLPGNTIYF. This rearrangement joins TRBV27 to TRBJ1-3; 9 nucleotides match TRBD1. V lost 5 bases and J lost 2; bases outside the gene matches: 7. Per the germline V gene, CDR1 is MNHEY and CDR2 is SMNVEV (reference sequence). The CDR3 sequence is 16 residues long.

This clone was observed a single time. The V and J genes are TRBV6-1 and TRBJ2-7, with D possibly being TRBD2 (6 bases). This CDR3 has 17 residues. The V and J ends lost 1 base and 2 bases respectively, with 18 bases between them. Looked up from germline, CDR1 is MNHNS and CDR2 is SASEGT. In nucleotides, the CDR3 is TGTGCCAGCAGTGAAGTGGGGGGAGGATACAGGACCTACGAGCAGTACTTC. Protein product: CASSEVGGGYRTYEQYF.

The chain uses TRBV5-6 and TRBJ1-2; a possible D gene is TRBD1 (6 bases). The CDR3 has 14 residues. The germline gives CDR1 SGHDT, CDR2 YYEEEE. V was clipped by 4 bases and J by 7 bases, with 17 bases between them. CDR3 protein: CASSVGTPDRGYTF. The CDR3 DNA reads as TGTGCCAGCAGCGTCGGGACACCCGACCGTGGCTACACCTTC. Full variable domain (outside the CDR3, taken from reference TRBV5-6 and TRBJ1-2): DAGVTQSPTHLIKTRGQQVTLRCSPKSGHDTVSWYQQALGQGPQFIFQYYEEEERQRGNFPDRFSGHQFPNYSSELNVNALLLGDSALYLCASSVGTPDRGYTFGSGTRLTVV.

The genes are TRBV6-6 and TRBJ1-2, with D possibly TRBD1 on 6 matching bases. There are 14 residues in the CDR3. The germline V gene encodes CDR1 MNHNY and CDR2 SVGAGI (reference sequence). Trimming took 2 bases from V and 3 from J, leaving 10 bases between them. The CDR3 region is CASSYAGAYYGYTF. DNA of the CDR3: TGTGCCAGCAGTTACGCGGGGGCTTACTATGGCTACACCTTC.

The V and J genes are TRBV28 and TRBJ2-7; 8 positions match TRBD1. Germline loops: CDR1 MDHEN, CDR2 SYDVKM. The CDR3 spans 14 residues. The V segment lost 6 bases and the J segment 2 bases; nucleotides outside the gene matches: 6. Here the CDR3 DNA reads TGTGCCAGCAGACCGACAGGGGCGACCTACGAGCAGTACTTC. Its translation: CASRPTGATYEQYF.

The CDR3 protein is CASSLEGGRGLVQPQHF. Here the CDR3 DNA reads TGTGCCAGCAGCTTGGAGGGGGGCAGGGGGCTTGTTCAGCCCCAGCATTTT. V and J are TRBV5-8 and TRBJ1-5; 8 nucleotides line up with TRBD1. Per germline, CDR1 SGHTS and CDR2 YDEGEE. The V segment lost 0 bases and the J segment 6 bases; nucleotides outside the gene matches: 11. The CDR3 contains 17 residues.

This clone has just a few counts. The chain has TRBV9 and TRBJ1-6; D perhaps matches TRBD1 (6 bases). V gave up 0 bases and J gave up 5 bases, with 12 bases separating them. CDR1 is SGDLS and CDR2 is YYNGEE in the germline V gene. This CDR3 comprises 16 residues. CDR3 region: CASSVGRQVDNSPLHF. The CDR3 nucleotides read TGTGCCAGCAGCGTAGGGAGACAGGTGGATAATTCACCCCTCCACTTT.

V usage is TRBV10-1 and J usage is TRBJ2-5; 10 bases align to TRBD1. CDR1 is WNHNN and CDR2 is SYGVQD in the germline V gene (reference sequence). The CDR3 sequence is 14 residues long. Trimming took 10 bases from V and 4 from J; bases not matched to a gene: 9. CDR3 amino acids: CATSGTGAGETQYF. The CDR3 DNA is TGCGCCACCAGCGGGACAGGGGCGGGAGAGACCCAGTACTTC.

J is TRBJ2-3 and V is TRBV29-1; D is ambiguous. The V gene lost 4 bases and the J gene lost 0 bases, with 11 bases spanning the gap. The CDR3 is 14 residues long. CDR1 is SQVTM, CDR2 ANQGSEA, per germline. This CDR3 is CSVVGHPSTDTQYF. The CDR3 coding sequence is TGCAGCGTTGTTGGGCACCCCAGCACAGATACGCAGTATTTT.

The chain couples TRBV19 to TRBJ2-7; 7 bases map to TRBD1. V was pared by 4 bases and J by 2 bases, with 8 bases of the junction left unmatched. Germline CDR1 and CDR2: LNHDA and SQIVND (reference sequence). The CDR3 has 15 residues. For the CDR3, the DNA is TGTGCCAGTAGTACACTGCACAGGGGCGCCTACGAGCAGTACTTC. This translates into CASSTLHRGAYEQYF.

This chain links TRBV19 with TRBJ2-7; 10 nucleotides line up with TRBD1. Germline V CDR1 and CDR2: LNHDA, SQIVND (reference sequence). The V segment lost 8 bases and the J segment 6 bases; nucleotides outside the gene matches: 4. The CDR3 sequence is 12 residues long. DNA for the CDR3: TGTGCCAGTTCCCGGACAGGGGGCGAGCAGTACTTC. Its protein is CASSRTGGEQYF. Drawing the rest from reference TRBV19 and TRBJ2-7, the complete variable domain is DGGITQSPKYLFRKEGQNVTLSCEQNLNHDAMYWYRQDPGQGLRLIYYSQIVNDFQKGDIAEGYSVSREKKESFPLTVTSAQKNPTAFYLCASSRTGGEQYFGPGTRLTVT.

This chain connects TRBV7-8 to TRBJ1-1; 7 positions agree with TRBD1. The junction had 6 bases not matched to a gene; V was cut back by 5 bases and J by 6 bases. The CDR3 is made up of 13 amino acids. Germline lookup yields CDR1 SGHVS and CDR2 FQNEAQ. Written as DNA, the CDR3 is TGTGCCAGCAGCCACCAGGGGGTCTCTGAAGCTTTCTTT. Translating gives CASSHQGVSEAFF.

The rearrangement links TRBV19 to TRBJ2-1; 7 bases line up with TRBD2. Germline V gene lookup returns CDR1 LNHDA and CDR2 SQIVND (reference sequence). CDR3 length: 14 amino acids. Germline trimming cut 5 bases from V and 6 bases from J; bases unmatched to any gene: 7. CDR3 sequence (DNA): TGTGCCAGTAGTCCATTCGCGGGGGTCAATGAGCAGTTCTTC. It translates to CASSPFAGVNEQFF.

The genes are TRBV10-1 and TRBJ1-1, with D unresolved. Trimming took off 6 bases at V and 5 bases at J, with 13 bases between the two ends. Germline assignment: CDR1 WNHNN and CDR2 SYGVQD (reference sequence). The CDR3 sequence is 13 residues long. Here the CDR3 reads CASRKSDRTEAFF. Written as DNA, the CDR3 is TGCGCCAGCAGAAAGTCTGATCGGACTGAAGCTTTCTTT.

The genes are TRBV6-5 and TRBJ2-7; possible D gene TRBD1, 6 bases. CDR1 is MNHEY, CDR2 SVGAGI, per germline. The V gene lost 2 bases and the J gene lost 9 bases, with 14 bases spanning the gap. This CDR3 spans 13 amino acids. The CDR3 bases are TGTGCCAGCAGTTACCAAAAACTGACAGGGCAGTACTTC. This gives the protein CASSYQKLTGQYF.

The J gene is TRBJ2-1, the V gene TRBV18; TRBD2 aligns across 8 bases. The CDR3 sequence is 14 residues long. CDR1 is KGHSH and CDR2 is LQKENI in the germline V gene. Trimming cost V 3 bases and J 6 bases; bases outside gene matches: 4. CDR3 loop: CASSPDLAGNEQFF. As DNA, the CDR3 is TGTGCCAGCTCACCGGACCTAGCGGGCAATGAGCAGTTCTTC.

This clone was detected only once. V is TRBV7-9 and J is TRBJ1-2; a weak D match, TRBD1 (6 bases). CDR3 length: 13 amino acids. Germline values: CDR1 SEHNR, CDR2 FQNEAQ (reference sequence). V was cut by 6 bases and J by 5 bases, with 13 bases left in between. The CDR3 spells CASRHTGFYGYTF. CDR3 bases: TGTGCCAGCAGACACACAGGGTTTTATGGCTACACCTTC.

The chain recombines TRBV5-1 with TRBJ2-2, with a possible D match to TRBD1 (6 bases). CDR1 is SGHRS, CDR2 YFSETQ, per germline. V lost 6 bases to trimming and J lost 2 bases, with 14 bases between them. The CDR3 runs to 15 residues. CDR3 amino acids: CASKTGTPNTGELFF. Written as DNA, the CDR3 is TGCGCCAGCAAAACCGGGACACCTAACACCGGGGAGCTGTTTTTT.